One and the same sample provided the 5 T cell receptor beta chains below, sequenced in a study of T-cell memory formation after mild COVID-19 (dated by TCRdb to about 2021). The receptor library was made with 5' RACE. This sample was sequenced with an Illumina NovaSeq 6000. The raw public data were reprocessed by TCRdb itself: fastp quality trimming at Q25, MiXCR clonotype calling, in-frame beta chains only. Rows with a matching CDR3 protein are joined into one entry that keeps the most common DNA and genes. The sample table contains about 110,000 distinct CDR3 sequences; only one count was recorded for about 15% of them. The ten largest clones represent 28% of the sample. The sequenced sample was PBMCs or a T cell subset sorted from them (not recorded which). The source of these receptors is an adult woman who had mild COVID-19 (a few samples of this study predate the infection). The sample titles of this study are shuffled in the database, so cell type and time point are left out; the donor was told from shared clones.

This clonotype has only a few counts. The chain links TRBV12-3 or TRBV12-4 to TRBJ2-3; TRBD1 matches at 9 bases. The CDR3 covers 15 residues. With 3 bases clipped from V and 4 bases from J, the junction kept 5 bases outside the gene matches. The CDR3 bases are TGTGCCAGCAGTTTGACAGGGGGTTGGCCAGATACGCAGTATTTT. It translates to CASSLTGGWPDTQYF.

Ten or more counts support this clonotype. The genes are TRBV7-9 and TRBJ1-1; maybe TRBD1 (6 bases). Between the trimmed V and J ends, which lost 0 bases and 2 bases, there was a span of 10 bases. The CDR3 runs 15 residues. Germline-derived CDR1 and CDR2 are SEHNR and FQNEAQ (reference sequence). CDR3 residues: CASSLAGHRNTEAFF. The CDR3 DNA reads as TGTGCCAGCAGCTTAGCGGGACACCGAAACACTGAAGCTTTCTTT.

This clonotype was seen a few times. V usage is TRBV5-1 and J usage is TRBJ1-1; 7 bases line up with TRBD1. The germline CDR1 and CDR2 sequences are SGHRS and YFSETQ. V was pared by 4 bases and J by 0 bases, with 9 bases of the junction left unmatched. The CDR3 runs 16 residues. In DNA, the CDR3 is TGCGCCAGCAGCCCGAGAGACGGGACAGTGAACACTGAAGCTTTCTTT. Its translation is CASSPRDGTVNTEAFF.

V gene TRBV5-1 combines with J gene TRBJ2-7; the match to TRBD2 covers 11 bases. V lost 1 base to trimming and J lost 2 bases; unmatched junction nucleotides: 2. Germline V gene sequence: CDR1 SGHRS, CDR2 YFSETQ. The CDR3 contains 15 residues. The CDR3 DNA is TGCGCCAGCAGCTTGACTAGCGGGAGTGCCTACGAGCAGTACTTC. Protein product: CASSLTSGSAYEQYF.

This clonotype was found a few times. The rearrangement joins TRBV7-6 to TRBJ2-7, with D tentatively TRBD2 (5 bases). V dropped 5 bases and J dropped 0 bases, with 14 bases sitting between them. This CDR3 spans 15 amino acids. Germline CDR1 is SGHVS and CDR2 is FNYEAQ. The CDR3 coding sequence is TGTGCCAGCAGCGATGAGGGCGGTTTCTCCTACGAGCAGTACTTC. This translates into CASSDEGGFSYEQYF.